These 24 T cell receptor beta chains came from one sample sequenced in a study of T cells in Graves' hyperthyroidism and ophthalmopathy. Amplified regions were TCR beta CDR3 sequences from RNA transcripts. The primer set for the first-round RT-PCR of the TCR CDR3 was HTBI. From the multiplex PCR reads, TCRdb called clonotypes with MiXCR, one entry per CDR3 protein. The data contain more than 300,000 distinct CDR3 sequences, about 15% of them singletons. Material: blood. The receptor source for this set is a woman aged 25-40 years with Graves' hyperthyroidism that later progressed to Graves' ophthalmopathy.

This clonotype was seen at least ten times. The chain has TRBV30 and TRBJ2-7; no reliable D call. Germline CDR1 and CDR2: GTSNPN and SVGIG (reference sequence). The CDR3 has 12 amino acids. V was cut by 2 bases and J by 5 bases, with 10 bases left in between. In nucleotides, the CDR3 is TGTGCCTGGAGTCCCGATAGGAACGAGCAGTACTTC. Residues: CAWSPDRNEQYF.

Ten or more counts support this clonotype. The chain uses TRBV3-1 and TRBJ1-2, with D unclear. The length of the CDR3 is 15 residues. The germline V and J ends were trimmed by 0 bases and 2 bases, with 10 bases remaining between them. Germline-derived CDR1 and CDR2 are LGHDT and YNNKEL (reference sequence). CDR3 in amino acids: CASSQEPVANYGYTF. CDR3 coding DNA: TGTGCCAGCAGCCAAGAACCGGTCGCGAACTATGGCTACACCTTC. Complete variable domain (other parts from reference TRBV3-1 and TRBJ1-2): DTAVSQTPKYLVTQMGNDKSIKCEQNLGHDTMYWYKQDSKKFLKIMFSYNNKELIINETVPNRFSPKSPDKAHLNLHINSLELGDSAVYFCASSQEPVANYGYTFGSGTRLTVV.

This clonotype was seen at least ten times. The chain carries TRBV9 and TRBJ2-7, with D perhaps TRBD1 (5 bases). In germline, CDR1 is SGDLS, CDR2 YYNGEE. Trimming took 0 bases from V and 4 from J, leaving 11 bases between them. This CDR3 is built from 14 residues. CDR3 amino acids: CASSVGSGIYEQYF. For the CDR3, the DNA is TGTGCCAGCAGCGTAGGCTCAGGGATTTACGAGCAGTACTTC.

In this sample, this clonotype turned up a few times. The chain couples TRBV7-9 to TRBJ2-6, with 11 bases aligning to TRBD1. Germline CDR1 SEHNR, CDR2 FQNEAQ (reference sequence). After removal of 4 bases from V and 1 base from J, the junction contained 12 bases not matched to a gene. The CDR3 covers 20 residues. The CDR3 DNA is TGTGCCAGCAGCTCATCACTAAGGACAGGGGGCATGTCTGGGGCCAACGTCCTGACTTTC. Protein product: CASSSSLRTGGMSGANVLTF.

This clonotype was detected many times. The rearrangement links TRBV15 to TRBJ1-1; tentatively, D is TRBD1 (5 bases). Germline V gene lookup returns CDR1 LNHNV and CDR2 YYDKDF (reference sequence). This CDR3 is 13 amino acids long. Trimming removed 3 bases at V and 4 bases at J, with 9 bases between. CDR3 in DNA: TGTGCCACCAGCAGGGAGGGGAGCACTGAAGCTTTCTTT. Translation: CATSREGSTEAFF.

Notes on this clonotype: This may arise from a read error, as a much more abundant clone is one base away. The chain is built from TRBV6-1 and TRBJ2-1; D unclear. CDR1 is MNHNS, CDR2 SASEGT, per germline. V was pared by 0 bases and J by 10 bases, with 10 bases between. This CDR3 comprises 13 residues. The CDR3 region has the DNA TGTGCCAGCAGTGAAGCGGTGATGGAAGAGCAGTTCTTC. Residues: CASSEAVMEEQFF.

J is TRBJ1-1 and V is TRBV19; tentative D call: TRBD1 (5 bases). The CDR3 is 15 amino acids. Per germline, CDR1 LNHDA and CDR2 SQIVND (reference sequence). The V and J ends lost 7 bases and 1 base respectively, with 16 bases between them. The CDR3, as DNA: TGTGCCAGTACCCGGGGGGGTCGCTCGAACACTGAAGCTTTCTTT. Translated, it gives CASTRGGRSNTEAFF.

The chain recombines TRBV5-1 with TRBJ2-4; TRBD1 aligns across 8 bases. The germline V gene encodes CDR1 SGHRS and CDR2 YFSETQ. The CDR3 contains 14 residues. The V segment lost 3 bases and the J segment 6 bases; nucleotides outside the gene matches: 5. For the CDR3, the DNA is TGCGCCAGCAGCTCCCCGGACAGGGTAAACATTCAGTACTTC. Amino acid sequence: CASSSPDRVNIQYF.

This clonotype was seen a handful of times. The chain couples TRBV10-3 to TRBJ2-1, with 7 bases aligning to TRBD2. Trimming removed 7 bases from V and 5 bases from J; junction bases left unmatched: 8. The CDR3 has 14 residues. Looked up from germline, CDR1 is ENHRY and CDR2 is SYGVKD. CDR3 loop: CAITGGLYDNEQFF. For the CDR3, the DNA is TGTGCCATCACGGGGGGTCTTTACGACAATGAGCAGTTCTTC.

This clonotype was recorded at least ten times. This chain uses TRBV3-1 with TRBJ2-3, with D tentatively TRBD2 (6 bases). V was shortened by 1 base and J by 1 base, with 9 bases between the two germline ends. The CDR3 is 15 residues long. Germline V gene sequence: CDR1 LGHDT, CDR2 YNNKEL (reference sequence). In DNA form, the CDR3 reads TGTGCCAGCAGCCAAGTTTGGGAGGGCACAGATACGCAGTATTTT. Translated: CASSQVWEGTDTQYF.

This clonotype has only a few counts. The V call is TRBV6-1, the J call TRBJ1-5, with D maybe TRBD1 (5 bases). CDR1 and CDR2 (germline): MNHNS, SASEGT. The CDR3 is 15 amino acids. With 5 bases removed from V and 1 base from J, the gap between germline ends came to 12 bases. CDR3 loop: CASSSARVSNQPQHF. CDR3 DNA sequence: TGTGCCAGCAGTTCCGCCAGGGTGAGCAATCAGCCCCAGCATTTT.

This clonotype has at least ten counts. The V call is TRBV28, the J call TRBJ2-1, with no clear D. CDR3 size: 12 residues. CDR1 and CDR2 from the germline V gene are MDHEN and SYDVKM. V was trimmed by 3 bases and J by 9 bases, leaving 9 bases between them. CDR3 residues: CASSFWAGEQFF. DNA of the CDR3: TGTGCCAGCAGTTTCTGGGCCGGTGAGCAGTTCTTC.

This clonotype was detected ten times or more. The chain is built from TRBV11-1 and TRBJ2-7; 8 bases line up with TRBD2. V shed 1 base, J shed 0 bases, and the junction held 5 bases outside the gene matches. Germline V gene data show CDR1 as SGHAT and CDR2 as FQDESV (reference sequence). The CDR3 extends over 16 amino acids. As DNA, the CDR3 is TGTGCCAGCAGCTTAGAAGGGACTAGACCCTCCTACGAGCAGTACTTC. Protein product: CASSLEGTRPSYEQYF.

The sample holds many counts of this clonotype. The V call is TRBV5-1, the J call TRBJ2-3; D unresolved. Looked up from germline, CDR1 is SGHRS and CDR2 is YFSETQ. V gave up 0 bases and J gave up 2 bases, with 7 bases separating them. The CDR3 totals 14 residues. The CDR3 region has the DNA TGCGCCAGCAGCTTGGACAGCCTCACAGATACGCAGTATTTT. Translation: CASSLDSLTDTQYF.

This clonotype has at least ten counts. V is TRBV6-6 and J is TRBJ1-1; D ambiguous. Germline lookup yields CDR1 MNHNY and CDR2 SVGAGI (reference sequence). CDR3 length: 15 amino acids. Trimming pared 0 bases from V and 1 base from J, leaving 9 bases between. This CDR3 is CASSYSRLRNTEAFF. CDR3 nucleotides: TGTGCCAGCAGTTACTCGAGGCTGCGGAACACTGAAGCTTTCTTT.

This sequence joins TRBV7-2 and TRBJ2-1; TRBD2 is a possible D gene (6 bases). V lost 3 bases to trimming and J lost 2 bases, with 11 bases between them. Germline V lookup: CDR1 SGHTA, CDR2 FQGNSA. This CDR3 is 15 amino acids long. The CDR3 DNA reads TGTGCCAGCAGCTTTACGGGAGAGGCCTACAATGAGCAGTTCTTC. Protein sequence: CASSFTGEAYNEQFF.

This clonotype was seen at least ten times. The chain carries TRBV7-8 and TRBJ2-3, with D possibly being TRBD1 (5 bases). Trimming stripped 4 bases from V and 4 bases from J, with 15 bases between. Germline lookup yields CDR1 SGHVS and CDR2 FQNEAQ. The CDR3 is 15 amino acids. The CDR3 DNA reads TGTGCCAGCAGCTCCCTCTCGACAGTTGCAGATACGCAGTATTTT. This codes for CASSSLSTVADTQYF.

CDR3 nucleotide sequence: TGTGCCAGCAAACCGGGACAGGGATCCTACGAGCAGTACTTC. Its translation is CASKPGQGSYEQYF. The chain uses TRBV27 and TRBJ2-7; 9 nucleotides align to TRBD1. Losses at the gene ends were 7 bases for V and 1 base for J; bases not matched to a gene: 5. The CDR3 covers 14 residues. CDR1 is MNHEY and CDR2 is SMNVEV in the germline V gene (reference sequence).

The rearrangement uses TRBV7-2 and TRBJ2-7; D not certain. V was cut by 1 base and J by 3 bases, with 7 bases left in between. The CDR3 extends over 13 amino acids. The germline V gene has CDR1 SGHTA and CDR2 FQGNSA. The CDR3 DNA follows: TGTGCCAGCAGCTTAGGGCACAACTACGAGCAGTACTTC. Translation gives CASSLGHNYEQYF.

This clonotype came up a few times. The rearrangement links TRBV7-9 to TRBJ1-6, with D tentatively TRBD1 (5 bases). Germline V gene lookup returns CDR1 SEHNR and CDR2 FQNEAQ (reference sequence). The CDR3 consists of 16 residues. V was shortened by 4 bases and J by 5 bases, with 15 bases between the two germline ends. The chain's CDR3 is CASSSGAQGHNSPLHF. The CDR3 region has the DNA TGTGCCAGCAGCTCCGGGGCGCAGGGACATAATTCACCCCTCCACTTT.

This clonotype was counted many times. The genes are TRBV2 and TRBJ1-1; no firm D call. The CDR3 consists of 14 residues. The V gene lost 0 bases and the J gene lost 1 base, with 6 bases spanning the gap. The germline V gene has CDR1 SNHLY and CDR2 FYNNEI. The CDR3 sequence is CASSEAGPNTEAFF. For the CDR3, the DNA is TGTGCCAGCAGTGAAGCAGGACCGAACACTGAAGCTTTCTTT.

The chain couples TRBV18 to TRBJ1-5, with TRBD1 identical over 7 bases. The CDR3 has 15 residues. The V gene end was trimmed by 3 bases and the J gene end by 2 bases; junction bases not matched to a gene: 4. The V gene's germline CDR1 is KGHSH and CDR2 LQKENI. This chain's CDR3 is CASSPWQGGNQPQHF. In nucleotides, the CDR3 is TGTGCCAGCTCACCCTGGCAGGGGGGCAATCAGCCCCAGCATTTT.

The CDR3 loop reads CASSQAGAGGNSGNTIYF. In DNA, the CDR3 is TGCGCCAGCAGCCAAGCCGGGGCAGGGGGCAATTCTGGAAACACCATATATTTT. The chain is built from TRBV4-1 and TRBJ1-3, with 8 bases fitting TRBD1. Germline loops: CDR1 MGHRA, CDR2 YSYEKL. Trimming cost V 1 base and J 1 base; bases outside gene matches: 9. The CDR3 has 18 residues.

The table lists this clonotype with a few counts. This chain links TRBV20-1 with TRBJ1-1, with 9 bases aligning to TRBD1. The CDR3 contains 13 residues. Per the germline V gene, CDR1 is DFQATT and CDR2 is SNEGSKA (reference sequence). This CDR3 is CSPRTGVRTEAFF. As DNA, the CDR3 is TGCAGCCCCAGGACAGGGGTAAGGACTGAAGCTTTCTTT.